One sample yielded the 29 T cell receptor beta chains listed below, sequenced in a study of STAT5B mutations in CD4+ large granular lymphocyte leukemia. TCRdb's table, derived via immunoSEQ multiplex PCR, lists solely in-frame clones and lacks some. Among around 33,000 clones, 69% were seen once, and the ten largest hold 2.7%. Sequencing was performed on CD4+ T cells from blood buffy coats. These receptors all come from a human donor in good health.

This rearrangement joins TRBV5-5 to TRBJ1-6; D unclear. The CDR3 covers 10 residues. Germline V gives CDR1 SGHKS, CDR2 YYEKEE (reference sequence). V gave up 8 bases and J gave up 7 bases, with 4 bases separating them. CDR3 coding DNA: TGTGCCAGTCTCAATTCACCCCTCCACTTT. It specifies CASLNSPLHF.

The chain links TRBV7-2 to TRBJ2-3; TRBD2 matches 12 bases. V lost 0 bases to trimming and J lost 6 bases; unmatched junction nucleotides: 7. In germline, CDR1 is SGHTA, CDR2 FQGNSA. This CDR3 spans 17 amino acids. In DNA, the CDR3 is TGTGCCAGCAGCTTAGCGCGAGGACTAGCGGGGAGGGATACGCAGTATTTT. Translated, it gives CASSLARGLAGRDTQYF.

This chain uses TRBV27 with TRBJ2-2; TRBD2 aligns across 13 bases. CDR1 MNHEY and CDR2 SMNVEV come from the germline V gene (reference sequence). This CDR3 is 18 amino acids long. V lost 4 bases to trimming and J lost 2 bases; unmatched junction nucleotides: 7. The CDR3 here is CASSSTGLAGFNTGELFF. CDR3 coding DNA: TGTGCCAGCAGTTCAACGGGACTAGCGGGGTTCAACACCGGGGAGCTGTTTTTT.

The chain joins TRBV28 to TRBJ2-5; D call uncertain. Germline CDR1 and CDR2: MDHEN and SYDVKM. V was trimmed by 1 base and J by 4 bases, leaving 4 bases between them. This CDR3 contains 12 residues. In nucleotides, the CDR3 is TGTGCCAGCAGTTTATTAAGAGAGACCCAGTACTTC. Translating gives CASSLLRETQYF.

J is TRBJ1-1 and V is TRBV28; D uncertain. V lost 2 bases and J 13 bases, leaving 14 bases between the germline ends. The CDR3 is 12 residues long. Looked up from germline, CDR1 is MDHEN and CDR2 is SYDVKM. The chain's CDR3 is CASSLKGRRVFF. CDR3 DNA sequence: TGTGCCAGCAGTTTAAAAGGACGAAGAGTTTTCTTT.

This clone was counted a single time. The rearrangement links TRBV4-3 to TRBJ1-6; D is unresolved. The CDR3 contains 13 residues. Trimming pared 0 bases from V and 7 bases from J, leaving 4 bases between. The germline gives CDR1 LGHNA, CDR2 YSLEER. CDR3 residues: CASSQERNSPLHF. The CDR3 region has the DNA TGCGCCAGCAGCCAAGAGCGGAATTCACCCCTCCACTTT.

The V call is TRBV5-1, the J call TRBJ1-4; D is ambiguous. CDR1 and CDR2 from the germline V gene are SGHRS and YFSETQ. Trimming left V 0 bases short and J 3 bases short, with 12 bases between. The CDR3 consists of 16 residues. CDR3 sequence (DNA): TGCGCCAGCAGCTTGGCCCCCGGGATGGCTAATGAAAAACTGTTTTTT. Its protein is CASSLAPGMANEKLFF.

The chain uses TRBV6-6 and TRBJ2-1; D remains unclear. Germline CDR1 is MNHNY and CDR2 is SVGAGI (reference sequence). Between the trimmed V and J ends, which lost 6 bases and 1 base, there was a span of 7 bases. The CDR3 consists of 13 residues. CDR3 DNA: TGTGCCAGCAGCCAAAGTTCCTACAATGAGCAGTTCTTC. It specifies CASSQSSYNEQFF.

The CDR3 is CASSLGVGGGEETQYF. In DNA form, the CDR3 reads TGTGCCAGCAGTTTAGGCGTCGGCGGGGGCGAAGAGACCCAGTACTTC. V and J are TRBV28 and TRBJ2-5; possibly TRBD2 for D (7 bases). Trimming left V 2 bases short and J 3 bases short, with 16 bases between. Germline-derived CDR1 and CDR2 are MDHEN and SYDVKM. This CDR3 is 16 amino acids long.

V and J are TRBV2 and TRBJ2-5; possibly TRBD2 for D (7 bases). The CDR3 spans 13 residues. The V gene lost 6 bases and the J gene lost 5 bases, with 13 bases spanning the gap. CDR1 and CDR2 (germline): SNHLY, FYNNEI. CDR3 protein: CASRGGAFETQYF. The CDR3 region has the DNA TGTGCCAGCAGGGGGGGGGCCTTTGAGACCCAGTACTTC.

This clone was observed a handful of times. This chain joins TRBV2 and TRBJ2-5, with D possibly called TRBD1 or TRBD2 (5 bases each). Trimming pared 7 bases from V and 10 bases from J, leaving 16 bases between. Per the germline V gene, CDR1 is SNHLY and CDR2 is FYNNEI. The CDR3 sequence is 12 residues long. The DNA for the CDR3 is TGTGCCAGCAATGTAGCCTCAGGGAGCCAGTACTTC. Residues: CASNVASGSQYF.

This clone was picked up a small number of times. Other nucleotide sequences from this sample produce the same CDR3. The chain is built from TRBV6-5 and TRBJ1-1, with D unresolved. Germline CDR1 is MNHEY and CDR2 is SVGAGI. V lost 0 bases and J 5 bases, leaving 7 bases between the germline ends. This CDR3 is 13 amino acids long. The CDR3 DNA reads TGTGCCAGCAGTTACTCCGAGGGAACTGAAGCTTTCTTT. Translation: CASSYSEGTEAFF.

This clone was detected only a few times. The gene calls are TRBV9 and TRBJ2-1; D not certain. V shed 8 bases and J shed 6 bases, with 18 bases lying between them. This CDR3 comprises 14 residues. CDR1 SGDLS and CDR2 YYNGEE come from the germline V gene. DNA for the CDR3: TGTGCCAGTACCGCCTTCTCGGGTCCCAATGAGCAGTTCTTC. This translates into CASTAFSGPNEQFF.

In the case of this clone: Other DNA variants within this sample encode the same CDR3. J is TRBJ1-5 and V is TRBV7-2; 7 bases map to TRBD1. The germline CDR1 and CDR2 sequences are SGHTA and FQGNSA. CDR3 length equals 13 residues. V dropped 2 bases and J dropped 5; count of bases not matched to a gene: 0. This chain's CDR3 is CASSLQGDQPQHF. The CDR3 coding sequence is TGTGCCAGCAGCTTACAGGGGGATCAGCCCCAGCATTTT. Drawing the rest from reference TRBV7-2 and TRBJ1-5, the complete variable domain is GAGVSQSPSNKVTEKGKDVELRCDPISGHTALYWYRQSLGQGLEFLIYFQGNSAPDKSGLPSDRFSAERTGGSVSTLTIQRTQQEDSAVYLCASSLQGDQPQHFGDGTRLSIL.

The rearrangement links TRBV11-3 to TRBJ1-4; TRBD1 might be the D (6 bases). The CDR3 consists of 17 residues. Germline CDR1 SGHNT, CDR2 YENEEA. V was trimmed by 5 bases and J by 0 bases, leaving 16 bases between them. CDR3 nucleotide sequence: TGTGCCAGCAGCAACCGAAAGGGGGACTCAACTAATGAAAAACTGTTTTTT. Translated: CASSNRKGDSTNEKLFF.

V gene TRBV20-1 combines with J gene TRBJ2-5; unclear D gene. The germline V and J ends were trimmed by 7 bases and 4 bases, with 10 bases remaining between them. This CDR3 is built from 11 residues. CDR1 is DFQATT, CDR2 SNEGSKA, per germline (reference sequence). CDR3 bases: TGCAGTGGATCGTTTCGAGAGACCCAGTACTTC. This gives the protein CSGSFRETQYF.

The rearrangement links TRBV27 to TRBJ1-2; 8 positions agree with TRBD1. Unmatched junction bases numbered 8, after V lost 2 bases and J lost 0 bases. The CDR3 consists of 17 residues. Germline lookup yields CDR1 MNHEY and CDR2 SMNVEV (reference sequence). CDR3 sequence (DNA): TGTGCCAGCAGTTTAAGGGTAGACAGGGGACCTAACTATGGCTACACCTTC. Translated: CASSLRVDRGPNYGYTF.

This clone has a handful of counts. V is TRBV6-5 and J is TRBJ1-1; D may be TRBD1 (5 bases). The CDR3 covers 12 residues. V was shortened by 6 bases and J by 4 bases, with 9 bases between the two germline ends. Germline values: CDR1 MNHEY, CDR2 SVGAGI. The CDR3 bases are TGTGCCAGCAGGGGGCAGTCCACTGAAGCTTTCTTT. Residues: CASRGQSTEAFF.

The rearrangement joins TRBV5-8 to TRBJ2-3; TRBD2 aligns across 9 bases. CDR1 is SGHTS, CDR2 YDEGEE, per germline. V trimming: 3 bases; J trimming: 14 bases; junction bases outside the gene matches: 1. This CDR3 has 10 residues. CDR3 in DNA: TGTGCCAGCAGCTGGCGGGGGGGGTATTTT. Encoded protein: CASSWRGGYF.

The chain is built from TRBV5-1 and TRBJ1-2; D may be TRBD1 (6 bases). Germline V gene lookup returns CDR1 SGHRS and CDR2 YFSETQ. This CDR3 comprises 14 residues. Deletions cut 3 bases from V and 4 bases from J, with 13 bases between. CDR3 residues: CASSSPGTSYGYTF. In DNA, the CDR3 is TGCGCCAGCAGCTCCCCCGGGACAAGCTATGGCTACACCTTC.

The chain combines TRBV7-9 with TRBJ2-7, with D perhaps given as TRBD1 or TRBD2 (5 bases each). The V gene's germline CDR1 is SEHNR and CDR2 FQNEAQ (reference sequence). This CDR3 comprises 13 residues. V dropped 1 base and J dropped 5 bases, with 9 bases sitting between them. Here the CDR3 DNA reads TGTGCCAGCAGCTTAGTGGGGACCGACGAGCAGTACTTC. Translated: CASSLVGTDEQYF.

This clone was observed once. The V call is TRBV9, the J call TRBJ2-3; 8 bases map to TRBD2. The ends lost 1 base at V and 4 bases at J; junction bases unmatched: 11. This CDR3 comprises 17 residues. Germline lookup yields CDR1 SGDLS and CDR2 YYNGEE. The CDR3 is CASSVTEAGAVADTQYF. Here the CDR3 DNA reads TGTGCCAGCAGCGTAACCGAAGCGGGGGCGGTGGCAGATACGCAGTATTTT.

The chain carries TRBV7-2 and TRBJ2-3; 9 bases are shared with TRBD2. With 1 base clipped from V and 0 bases from J, the junction kept 8 bases outside the gene matches. There are 18 residues in the CDR3. CDR1 is SGHTA, CDR2 FQGNSA, per germline. This chain's CDR3 is CASSLVGLAGTSTDTQYF. The CDR3 DNA reads as TGTGCCAGCAGCTTAGTAGGCCTAGCGGGGACTAGCACAGATACGCAGTATTTT.

The gene calls are TRBV7-2 and TRBJ1-3; perhaps TRBD1 as D (5 bases). V lost 5 bases, J lost 2 bases, and 16 bases lay in between. The CDR3 contains 16 residues. In germline, CDR1 is SGHTA, CDR2 FQGNSA. CDR3 protein: CASSRGPVGAGNTIYF. The CDR3 nucleotides are TGTGCCAGCAGCCGAGGTCCGGTAGGGGCTGGAAACACCATATATTTT.

This clone was seen more than once but under ten times. The CDR3: CASSTPDGSNQPQHF. The CDR3 coding sequence is TGTGCCAGTAGTACCCCTGACGGTAGCAATCAGCCCCAGCATTTT. The rearrangement uses TRBV19 and TRBJ1-5, with no clear D. V was shortened by 4 bases and J by 0 bases, with 10 bases between the two germline ends. This CDR3 contains 15 residues. The germline CDR1 and CDR2 sequences are LNHDA and SQIVND (reference sequence).

V gene TRBV6-5 combines with J gene TRBJ2-5, with TRBD2 identical over 8 bases. Unmatched junction bases numbered 9, after V lost 10 bases and J lost 8 bases. Per the germline V gene, CDR1 is MNHEY and CDR2 is SVGAGI. The CDR3 contains 12 residues. CDR3 amino acids: CATRGGLTTQYF. CDR3 in DNA: TGTGCCACCCGCGGGGGGCTTACTACCCAGTACTTC.

The chain has TRBV30 and TRBJ1-1; 8 bases agree with TRBD1. This CDR3 has 13 residues. Losses at the gene ends were 1 base for V and 6 bases for J; bases not matched to a gene: 4. Germline V gene data show CDR1 as GTSNPN and CDR2 as SVGIG (reference sequence). CDR3 region: CAWSGQGAAEAFF. In DNA form, the CDR3 reads TGTGCCTGGAGTGGCCAGGGGGCCGCTGAAGCTTTCTTT.

The rearrangement links TRBV10-1 to TRBJ2-5; D gene ambiguous. Trimming took 0 bases from V and 5 from J, leaving 4 bases between them. The length of the CDR3 is 12 residues. CDR1 and CDR2 from the germline V gene are WNHNN and SYGVQD (reference sequence). CDR3 loop: CASSESGETQYF. CDR3 nucleotide sequence: TGCGCCAGCAGTGAGTCGGGGGAGACCCAGTACTTC.

The chain combines TRBV27 with TRBJ1-2; 8 bases line up with TRBD1. The length of the CDR3 is 12 residues. The germline gives CDR1 MNHEY, CDR2 SMNVEV (reference sequence). V lost 8 bases and J lost 8; bases outside the gene matches: 7. CDR3 DNA sequence: TGTGCCAGCGGTTCAGGGGGCGGGGGCTACACCTTC. This sequence encodes CASGSGGGGYTF.